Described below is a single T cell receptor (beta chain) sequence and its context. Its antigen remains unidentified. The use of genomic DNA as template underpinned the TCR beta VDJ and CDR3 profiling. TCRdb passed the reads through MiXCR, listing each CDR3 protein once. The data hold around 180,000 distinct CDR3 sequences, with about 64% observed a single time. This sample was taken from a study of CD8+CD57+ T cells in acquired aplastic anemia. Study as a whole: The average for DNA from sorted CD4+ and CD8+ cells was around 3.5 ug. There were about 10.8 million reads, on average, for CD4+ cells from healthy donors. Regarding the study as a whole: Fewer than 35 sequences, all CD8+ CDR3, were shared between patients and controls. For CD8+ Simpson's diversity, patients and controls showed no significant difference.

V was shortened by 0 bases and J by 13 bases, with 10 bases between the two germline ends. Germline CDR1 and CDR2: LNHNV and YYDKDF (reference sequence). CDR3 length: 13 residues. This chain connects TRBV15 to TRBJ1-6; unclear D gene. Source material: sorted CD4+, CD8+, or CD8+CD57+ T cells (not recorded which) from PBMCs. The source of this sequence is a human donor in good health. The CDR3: CATSRDLKAPLHF. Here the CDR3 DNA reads TGTGCCACCAGCAGAGATCTAAAAGCCCCCCTCCACTTT. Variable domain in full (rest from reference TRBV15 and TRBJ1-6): DAMVIQNPRYQVTQFGKPVTLSCSQTLNHNVMYWYQQKSSQAPKLLFHYYDKDFNNEADTPDNFQSRRPNTSFCFLDIRSPGLGDTAMYLCATSRDLKAPLHFGNGTRLTVT.